This note documents a single T cell receptor beta chain sequence. The clone's antigen remains unknown. No base qualities exist here, and no much larger clone lies one base off it. These data originate in a study of cytomegalovirus exposure and HLA in healthy donors (TCRdb year 2017). Some background on the complete study: An earlier analysis of roughly 610 of the donors reported approximately 260 Gb of sequence data and around 100 million unique TCR beta sequences obtained from about 200 million T cells. An early release that covered approximately 600 HLA-typed donors contained approximately 300 gigabases of sequencing data and 70 million to 100 million unique TCR sequences. The genetic ancestry cluster associated with self-reported Caucasian donors included about four fifths of the roughly 400 genotyped donors. The study aimed to test whether signatures of past pathogen exposure could be identified by cataloging public T cell receptors. The T cell repertoires of 666 subjects were profiled by immunosequencing and related to cytomegalovirus serostatus. Besides the first cohort of roughly 660 subjects, a separate validation cohort made up of 120 different subjects was used. The study combined high-throughput TCR immunosequencing, statistical association of individual TCRs with disease status, and machine learning to predict cytomegalovirus infection status. A later analysis re-analyzed previously published TCR beta repertoires from 550 to 700 donors and added high-resolution HLA genotyping to study TCR occurrence patterns. Rather than using new phenotypic data, the later analysis identified candidate immune exposures from TCR beta sequences and from how often those sequences occurred across donors. An earlier analysis of some 500 of the donors applied high-throughput TCR beta sequencing to assess whether each TCR beta V gene segment acted as functional or pseudogenic. Donor age, sex, ethnicity and CMV serostatus were collected together with the repertoire data. In a later genetic analysis, genome-wide SNP genotypes for about 60% of the 666 donors were used, and that subset was treated as a discovery cohort. All discovery cohort repertoires had been generated on a single sequencing platform. Both class I and class II loci were covered by HLA typing, at four-digit resolution. The number of donors typed differed by locus, with about 629-630 for A, B, C, DRB1 and DQB1, around 500 for DQA1, 600 to 610 for DPA1, and 450 to 480 for DPB1. Because of strong linkage in the cohort, five DR-DQ haplotypes were treated as single units for association and clustering. On average, roughly 250,000 unique TCR beta nucleotide sequences were sequenced per donor among roughly 430 genotyped donors of the cohort, with 15% to 20% of those sequences being non-productive.

The V end gives up 0 bases and the J end 7 bases, leaving 7 bases in the junction not matched to a gene. CDR1 and CDR2 are drawn from the germline V gene: SNHLY, FYNNEI. The CDR3 holds 17 amino acids from the cysteine to the phenylalanine. Of all the DNA, just the CDR3 is kept, 51 bases in frame from base 1. To prepare the library, the immunoSEQ multiplex PCR assay was applied. For the multiplex PCR, a mixture combining 60 forward primers for TCR Vbeta segments and 13 reverse primers for TCR Jbeta segments was used. The CDR3 region of rearranged TCR beta genes was amplified from genomic DNA by a multiplex PCR assay. The amplified TCR beta libraries were sequenced on the Illumina HiSeq System as 87-base-pair reads. Regarding the original processing steps: In a later analysis, roughly 80 million unique TCR beta chains were counted across the 690 or so repertoires, and approximately 11 million of these chains were shared by at least two donors. Raw reads were error-corrected and collapsed into unique sequences with a nearest-neighbor algorithm that merged closely related sequences to remove PCR and sequencing errors. To assign V, D and J gene segments, CDR3 sequences were aligned to IMGT reference sequences. Each retained sequence needed at least a six-nucleotide match to both a V gene segment and a J gene segment. A rearrangement was called productive if the CDR3 had no stop codons and remained in frame with V and J, and every other rearrangement was called non-productive. CDR3 was defined according to IMGT convention as the region running from the second conserved V-encoded cysteine to the conserved J-encoded phenylalanine. The earlier analysis of some 600 of the donors excluded sequences that lacked an unambiguous match to a single V gene segment. In an earlier analysis of almost 600 of the donors, a V segment was called functional when productive rearrangements were above 56.7%, and segregating when the standard deviation between donors exceeded 5%. A statistical classification framework was developed to diagnose cytomegalovirus status using the catalog of TCR beta chain sequences. In a later analysis, V and J genes were assigned by comparing TCR nucleotide sequences against IMGT/GENE-DB human TR gene sequences. Using the TCRdist pipeline, a later analysis assigned CDR3 sequences along with most-parsimonious VDJ recombination scenarios. A later analysis defined each TCR beta chain by its CDR3 amino acid sequence plus V-gene family, and excluded reads lacking a unique V-gene family. A later analysis removed several hundred highly shared, low-generation-probability nucleotide sequences to deal with suspected cross-contamination and a sequencing artifact. A later analysis calculated a clonal expansion index for each public chain from normalized within-repertoire ranks of inferred template counts. A later analysis computed generation probabilities with a VDJ recombination model fitted to out-of-frame rearrangements, and checked the results against IGoR. In a later analysis, hypergeometric tests were used to score TCR-TCR, TCR-HLA and TCR-CMV co-occurrence, with a repertoire-size bias correction applied to TCR pairs. False discovery rates were estimated in a later analysis by permuting HLA or CMV assignments 20 times. In a later analysis, co-occurring TCRs were grouped using DBSCAN, with TCRdist sequence similarity added in when clustering inside HLA-allele-positive subsets. For co-occurrence clustering, repertoires with fewer than 30,000 or more than 120,000 public chains were excluded, along with roughly 5 repertoires with anomalous nucleotide sharing. TCRdb holds this immuneACCESS table with in-frame rearrangements only. Some clones are missing; in checked studies, unresolved V genes explain under half, and the rest has no known cause. D and trimming were read from the DNA, whereas the V and J calls and clone size are those reported in that table. This sample lists 200,000 to 250,000 clones; about two thirds were detected once. Clones ranked in the top ten supply 2.6% of the sample.

Summary of the overall study and its limitations: A few of the identified cytomegalovirus-associated TCR beta chains were confirmed in vitro to be specific for cytomegalovirus antigens. When HLA alleles, especially DR and DQ, strongly co-occurred, attributing TCR associations to individual alleles was difficult. In this cohort, only TCR beta chains were sequenced, and detectable features were limited by the absence of alpha or paired-chain data. Because some donors lacked HLA typing at each locus, the association tests relied only on the typed subset. Compared with the roughly 720-donor mean, donors in an Asian-associated ancestry cluster had fewer N-insertions in productive TCRs, according to a later genetic analysis. Some IMGT-functional V segments, including TRBV6-2 and TRBV6-3, could not be told apart with the 87-base-pair reads, so those segments were excluded. In an earlier analysis of approximately 590 of the donors, most TCR beta V segments were observed in productive rearrangements about 90% or about 30% of the time, broadly matching IMGT annotations. Sequencing depth was assumed to be roughly uniform across donors in the presence/absence analyses, though that assumption may not hold. The authors suggested that the approach could potentially be extended to other disease states and immunological phenotypes. According to a later analysis, parvovirus B19, influenza, CMV and Epstein-Barr virus appeared linked to several top co-occurrence clusters. A further reported finding was that TCR beta sequences accurately predicted the HLA-A and HLA-B alleles for most subjects in the first cohort. In a later analysis, HLA-associated TCR beta chains showed more clonal expansion and lower generation probabilities than non-associated chains that were equally common. According to a later analysis, TCR association rates differed among HLA loci, with DRB1 alleles showing the most associated TCRs and HLA-C alleles showing the fewest. In a later genetic analysis, a missense DCLRE1C variant was associated with V-gene and J-gene trimming of TCR beta chains, and the association was replicated in an independent cohort. In a later analysis, most CMV-associated TCR beta chains were found to appear HLA-restricted, with HLA associations seemingly driven largely by CMV exposure. The sequencing pipeline was judged likely to have produced a cluster of highly shared sequence variants as a technical artifact. Correlated functional status among segregating V segments might reflect linkage disequilibrium, but an unknown experimental factor could not be ruled out. The only immune exposure information available for the cohort was CMV serostatus. Because counts were too low, seventeen rarely observed V segments, including chromosome 9 orphons, were left out of the earlier analysis of some 640 of the donors. At a false discovery rate of 0.05, a later analysis linked roughly 17,000 TCR beta sequences to specific HLA alleles. The classifier was reported to diagnose cytomegalovirus status with high specificity and sensitivity in both the original cohort and the validation cohort. The study gave a list of 150 to 200 TCR beta chains associated with cytomegalovirus. While some public TCRs were present in many individuals, most TCR sequences turned up only very rarely across donors.

In total, just over 650 healthy bone marrow donors made up the cohort. At the time of sampling, every cohort member was nominally healthy, though immune exposures that went unrecorded were likely present. The donor was CMV seropositive and was included in the group of about 290 seropositive cohort members. A peripheral blood sample was collected from each donor, and TCR beta sequencing was performed on peripheral blood mononuclear cells. The Qiagen DNeasy Blood Extraction Kit was used to extract genomic DNA from the blood cell samples. The sequence derives from a man aged 35 to 55 in good health and CMV-seropositive. The V gene is TRBV2 and the J gene is TRBJ1-6; TRBD1 agrees with 9 junctional bases. The sample comprised PBMCs. The CDR3 region has the sequence CASSEAGTGLRNSPLHF. Here is the DNA: TGTGCCAGCAGTGAAGCTGGGACAGGGTTAAGGAATTCACCCCTCCACTTT.